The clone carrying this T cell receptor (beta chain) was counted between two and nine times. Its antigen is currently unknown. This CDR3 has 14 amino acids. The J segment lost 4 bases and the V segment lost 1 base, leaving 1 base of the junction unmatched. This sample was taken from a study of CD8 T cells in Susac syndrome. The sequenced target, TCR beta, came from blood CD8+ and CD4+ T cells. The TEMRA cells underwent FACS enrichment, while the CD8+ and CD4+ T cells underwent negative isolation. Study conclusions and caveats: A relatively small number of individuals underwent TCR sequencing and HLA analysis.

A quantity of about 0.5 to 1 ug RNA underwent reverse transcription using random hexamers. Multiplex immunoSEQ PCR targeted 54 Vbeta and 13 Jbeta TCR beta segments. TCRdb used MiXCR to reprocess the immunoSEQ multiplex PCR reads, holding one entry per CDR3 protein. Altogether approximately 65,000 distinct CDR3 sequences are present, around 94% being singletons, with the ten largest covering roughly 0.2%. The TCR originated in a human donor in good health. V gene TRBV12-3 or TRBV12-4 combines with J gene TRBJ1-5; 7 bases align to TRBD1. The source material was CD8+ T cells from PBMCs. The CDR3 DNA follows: TGTGCCAGCAGTTTAGACAGGGGAAATCAGCCCCAGCATTTT. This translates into CASSLDRGNQPQHF.